This T cell receptor beta chain comes out of a study of regulatory T cells in long-lasting Graves disease. With iRepertoire HTBI primers and Arm-PCR of CDR3 regions, TCR beta libraries were built. TCRdb reprocessed the multiplex PCR reads with MiXCR, giving one entry per CDR3 protein. Seen here are about 470,000 distinct CDR3 sequences, less than 25% observed once, and the top ten hold over 7.5%. The sample holds a few counts of this clonotype. Antigen specificity is unknown. Points from the study as a whole: It was peripheral blood alone, not thyroid tissue, that was studied. Under persistent disease, TRBV28, TRBJ1-2 and TRBJ2-5 were used preferentially.

Sample time point: persistent/refractory GD, antithyroid drugs over 5 years with positive TRAb. PBMCs provided the RNA from which the TCR library was made. With EDTA tubes as the receptacles, approximately 10 milliliters of peripheral blood were drawn. This CDR3 contains 15 residues. J lost 0 bases, V lost 1 base, and 1 base had no gene match. The germline gives CDR1 SGHVS, CDR2 FNYEAQ. The material was peripheral blood mononuclear cells (PBMCs), obtained when the disease was refractory, from a patient treated with antithyroid drugs. The chain carries TRBV7-6 and TRBJ1-2; 8 bases line up with TRBD1. The clonotype comes from a female donor with Graves disease. CDR3 protein: CASSLEQGANYGYTF. As DNA, the CDR3 is TGTGCCAGCAGCTTAGAACAGGGGGCTAACTATGGCTACACCTTC.